The text below deals with one TCR beta chain. Its antigen is undetermined. A 6-nucleotide sample barcode was carried by the UMIs, which template switching added. TCRdb re-called the 5' RACE reads and gives one entry per CDR3 protein, without DNA. The sample table sets out a few hundred thousand distinct CDR3 sequences. These data belong to a study of monozygotic twins with inflammatory bowel disease. Study observations and caveats: IBD-affected twins scored below their healthy co-twins in TCRbeta diversity (inverse Simpson). There was no support for any single strong signal or clonotype associated with IBD. Clonotype sharing was lower in IBD patients than healthy twins, most markedly with disease activity.

Germline CDR1 and CDR2: MNHNY and SVGAGI (reference sequence). CDR3 length equals 13 residues. This clonotype originated in a human donor with ulcerative colitis or Crohn's disease, or a healthy co-twin of an affected twin (not recorded which). Specimen: blood. V usage is TRBV6-6 and J usage is TRBJ2-5; the TCRdb call, TRBD1, lacks DNA for checking. The CDR3 loop reads CASSYGGPETQYF.